This T cell receptor beta chain came from a study of blood T cells in healthy people across ages. The CDR3 is made up of 13 amino acids. The germline V gene has CDR1 SGHNT and CDR2 YYREEE (reference sequence). V lost 0 bases to trimming and J lost 11 bases; unmatched junction nucleotides: 7. Per individual sample, total RNA of at least 5 micrograms was extracted. A second PCR of 7 to 11 cycles used a sample-barcoded 5' primer and a J-beta primer mix. In TCRdb, the 5' RACE reads were re-called with MiXCR into one record per CDR3 protein. Among 800,000 to 950,000 distinct CDR3 sequences, about 27% were seen once, and the ten largest hold around 9.6%. This sample also appeared in a second study, on T cells of mothers and their children.

The sequenced sample consisted of blood. This TCR was recovered from a woman aged 40 to 49 in good health. The chain recombines TRBV5-4 with TRBJ2-5, with TRBD2 matching 7 bases. As DNA, the CDR3 is TGTGCCAGCAGCTTGGATAGGAGCGGGGAGCAGTACTTC. Its protein product is CASSLDRSGEQYF.